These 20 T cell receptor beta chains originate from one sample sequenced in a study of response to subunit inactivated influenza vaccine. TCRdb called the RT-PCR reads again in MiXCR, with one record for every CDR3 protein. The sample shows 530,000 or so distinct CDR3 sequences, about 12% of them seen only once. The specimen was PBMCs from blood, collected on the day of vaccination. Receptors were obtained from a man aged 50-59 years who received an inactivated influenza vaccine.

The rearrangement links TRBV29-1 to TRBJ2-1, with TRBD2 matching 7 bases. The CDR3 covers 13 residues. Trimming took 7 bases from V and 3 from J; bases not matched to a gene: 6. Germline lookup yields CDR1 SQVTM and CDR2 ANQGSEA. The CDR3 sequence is CSDTSVDYNEQFF. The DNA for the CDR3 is TGCAGCGACACTAGCGTCGACTACAATGAGCAGTTCTTC.

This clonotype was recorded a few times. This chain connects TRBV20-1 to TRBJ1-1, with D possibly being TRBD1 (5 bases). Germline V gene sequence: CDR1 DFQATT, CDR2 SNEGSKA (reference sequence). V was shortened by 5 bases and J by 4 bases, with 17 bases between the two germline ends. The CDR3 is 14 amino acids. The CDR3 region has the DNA TGCAGTGCTCGCAGGGAGGTTTTGGGCACTGAAGCTTTCTTT. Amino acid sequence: CSARREVLGTEAFF.

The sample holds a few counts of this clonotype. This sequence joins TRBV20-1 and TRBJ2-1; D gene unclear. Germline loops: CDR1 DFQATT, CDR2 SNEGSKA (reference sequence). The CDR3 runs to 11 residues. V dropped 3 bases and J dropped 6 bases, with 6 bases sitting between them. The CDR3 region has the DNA TGCAGTGCTAGGCCGAGCAATGAGCAGTTCTTC. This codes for CSARPSNEQFF.

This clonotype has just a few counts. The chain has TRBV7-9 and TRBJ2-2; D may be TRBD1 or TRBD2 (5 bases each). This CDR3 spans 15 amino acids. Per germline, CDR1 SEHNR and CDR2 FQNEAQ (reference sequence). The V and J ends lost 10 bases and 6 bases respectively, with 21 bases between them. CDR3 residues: CATRVPQGVPGELFF. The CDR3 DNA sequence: TGTGCCACCAGGGTGCCCCAGGGAGTACCCGGGGAGCTGTTTTTT.

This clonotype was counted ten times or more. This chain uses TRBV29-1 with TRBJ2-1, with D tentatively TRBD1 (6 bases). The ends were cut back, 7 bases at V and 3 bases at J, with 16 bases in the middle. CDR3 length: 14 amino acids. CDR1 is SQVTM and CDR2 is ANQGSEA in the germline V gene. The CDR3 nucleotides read TGCAGCGCCCCGTTTTCAGGGGACTACAATGAGCAGTTCTTC. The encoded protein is CSAPFSGDYNEQFF.

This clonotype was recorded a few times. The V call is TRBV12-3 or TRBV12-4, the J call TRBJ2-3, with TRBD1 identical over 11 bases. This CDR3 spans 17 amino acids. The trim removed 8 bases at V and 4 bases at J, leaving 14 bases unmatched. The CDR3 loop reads CASRPHPGQGAADTQYF. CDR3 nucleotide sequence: TGTGCCAGCCGACCACACCCTGGACAGGGGGCAGCAGATACGCAGTATTTT.

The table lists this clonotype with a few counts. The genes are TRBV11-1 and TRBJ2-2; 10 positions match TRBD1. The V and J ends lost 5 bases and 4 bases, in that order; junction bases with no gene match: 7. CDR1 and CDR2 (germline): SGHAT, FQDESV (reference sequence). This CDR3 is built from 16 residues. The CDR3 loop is CASSHPGTGVTGELFF. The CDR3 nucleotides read TGTGCCAGCAGCCACCCCGGGACAGGGGTCACCGGGGAGCTGTTTTTT.

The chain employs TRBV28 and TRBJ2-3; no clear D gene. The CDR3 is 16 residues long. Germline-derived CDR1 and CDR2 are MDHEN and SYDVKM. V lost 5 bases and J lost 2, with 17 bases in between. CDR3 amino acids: CASSLQYGQDTDTQYF. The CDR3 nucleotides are TGTGCCAGCAGTCTTCAGTATGGCCAAGACACAGATACGCAGTATTTT.

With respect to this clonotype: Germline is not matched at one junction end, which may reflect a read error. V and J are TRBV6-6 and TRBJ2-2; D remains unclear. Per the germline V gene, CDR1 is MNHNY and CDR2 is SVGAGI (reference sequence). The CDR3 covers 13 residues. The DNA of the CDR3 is TGTGCCAGCAGTTACTCGAAAACCGGGGAGCTGTTTTTT. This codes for CASSYSKTGELFF.

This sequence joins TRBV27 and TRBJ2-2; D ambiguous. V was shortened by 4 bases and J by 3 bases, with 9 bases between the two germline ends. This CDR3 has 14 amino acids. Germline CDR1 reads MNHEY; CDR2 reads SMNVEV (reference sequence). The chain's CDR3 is CASSYSTHTGELFF. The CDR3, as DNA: TGTGCCAGCAGTTACTCGACCCACACCGGGGAGCTGTTTTTT.

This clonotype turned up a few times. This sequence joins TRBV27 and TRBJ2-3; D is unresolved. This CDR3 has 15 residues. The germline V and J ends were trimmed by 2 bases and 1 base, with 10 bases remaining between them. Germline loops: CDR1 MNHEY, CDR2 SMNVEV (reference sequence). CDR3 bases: TGTGCCAGCAGTTTAAAGGTGGCGGGCACAGATACGCAGTATTTT. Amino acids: CASSLKVAGTDTQYF.

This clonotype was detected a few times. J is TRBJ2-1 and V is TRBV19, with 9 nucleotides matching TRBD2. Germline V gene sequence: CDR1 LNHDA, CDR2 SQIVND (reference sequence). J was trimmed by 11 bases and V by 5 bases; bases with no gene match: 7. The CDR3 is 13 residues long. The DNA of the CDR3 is TGTGCCAGTAGTCTAGCGGGGACCCCCAAGCAGTTCTTC. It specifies CASSLAGTPKQFF.

As DNA, the CDR3 is TGCGCCAGCATGGAGGTCTCTGGAAACACCATATATTTT. Residues: CASMEVSGNTIYF. The chain carries TRBV10-1 and TRBJ1-3; D remains ambiguous. CDR1 and CDR2 from the germline V gene are WNHNN and SYGVQD (reference sequence). The CDR3 consists of 13 residues. V was shortened by 7 bases and J by 0 bases, with 7 bases between the two germline ends.

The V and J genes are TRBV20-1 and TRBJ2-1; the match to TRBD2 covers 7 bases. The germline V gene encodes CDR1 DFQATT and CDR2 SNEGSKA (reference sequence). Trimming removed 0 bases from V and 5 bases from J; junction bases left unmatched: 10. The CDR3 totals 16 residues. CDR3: CSAREFTRLAHNEQFF. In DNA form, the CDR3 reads TGCAGTGCTAGAGAATTTACGAGACTAGCCCACAATGAGCAGTTCTTC.

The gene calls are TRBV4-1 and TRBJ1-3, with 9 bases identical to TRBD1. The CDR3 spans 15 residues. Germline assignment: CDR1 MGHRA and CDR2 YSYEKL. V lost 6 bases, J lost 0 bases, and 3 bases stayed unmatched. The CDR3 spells CASSRDRDSGNTIYF. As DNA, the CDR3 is TGCGCCAGCAGTCGGGACAGGGACTCTGGAAACACCATATATTTT.

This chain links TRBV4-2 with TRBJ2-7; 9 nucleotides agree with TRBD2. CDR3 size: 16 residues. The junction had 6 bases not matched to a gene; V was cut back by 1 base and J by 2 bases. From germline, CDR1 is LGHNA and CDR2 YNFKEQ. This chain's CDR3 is CASSQGRGGLTYEQYF. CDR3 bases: TGTGCCAGCAGCCAAGGGCGGGGGGGCCTAACCTACGAGCAGTACTTC.

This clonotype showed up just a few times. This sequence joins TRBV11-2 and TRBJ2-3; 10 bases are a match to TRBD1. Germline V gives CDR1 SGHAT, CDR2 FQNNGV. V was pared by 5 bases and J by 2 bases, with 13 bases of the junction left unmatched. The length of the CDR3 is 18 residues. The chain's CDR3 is CASSPRILGQGNTDTQYF. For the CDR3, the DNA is TGTGCCAGCAGCCCCCGGATTTTGGGACAGGGGAACACAGATACGCAGTATTTT.

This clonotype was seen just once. The CDR3: CASRPAGGMSSYNEQFF. The CDR3 DNA follows: TGCGCCAGCAGACCAGCGGGGGGTATGAGCTCCTACAATGAGCAGTTCTTC. V and J are TRBV5-1 and TRBJ2-1; 9 bases are shared with TRBD2. The CDR3 covers 17 residues. V shed 5 bases, J shed 0 bases, and the junction held 9 bases outside the gene matches. From germline, CDR1 is SGHRS and CDR2 YFSETQ.

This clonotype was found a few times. CDR3 residues: CSVIRAGTGELFF. The DNA for the CDR3 is TGCAGTGTGATAAGGGCTGGCACCGGGGAGCTGTTTTTT. This chain connects TRBV20-1 to TRBJ2-2; D ambiguous. The V end lost 7 bases, the J end lost 4 bases, and 13 bases lay between the germline ends. The CDR3 contains 13 residues. CDR1 and CDR2 (germline): DFQATT, SNEGSKA (reference sequence).

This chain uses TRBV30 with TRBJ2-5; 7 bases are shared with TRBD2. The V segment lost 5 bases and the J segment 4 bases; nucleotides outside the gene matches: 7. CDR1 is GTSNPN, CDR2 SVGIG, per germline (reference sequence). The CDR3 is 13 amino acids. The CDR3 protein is CAWQTGGGETQYF. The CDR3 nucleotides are TGTGCCTGGCAGACGGGGGGAGGAGAGACCCAGTACTTC.